These T cell receptor beta chains were read from a single sample in a study of cytomegalovirus exposure and HLA in healthy donors. Produced via immunoSEQ multiplex PCR; TCRdb's table is partial and in-frame only. The sample yields about 67,000 clones, 60% to 80% seen once. The sample comprised PBMCs. Receptors originate from a man aged 55 to 69 in good health and CMV-seropositive. The CDR3 runs from the conserved cysteine through the conserved F or W. Each record gives: J gene, clone size, CDR3 length, D gene, V gene, CDR3 protein, CDR3 DNA. D genes are given only for firm matches. Not all rows give a size; the values are once, few, many and, for expanded clones, a class.

TRBJ2-7 NA 14 NA TRBV19 CASSMGGPSYEQYF TGTGCCAGTAGTATGGGGGGTCCGTCCTACGAGCAGTACTTC
TRBJ1-5 NA 14 TRBD1 TRBV6-5 CASSYLGGGQPQHF TGTGCCAGCAGTTACTTAGGGGGCGGACAGCCCCAGCATTTT
TRBJ1-2 NA 17 NA TRBV5-1 CASSLAFEGPKNYGYTF TGCGCCAGCAGCTTGGCCTTCGAGGGCCCGAAAAACTATGGCTACACCTTC
TRBJ2-7 NA 18 TRBD2 TRBV5-4 CASSFPGSSGRGSYEQYF TGTGCCAGCAGCTTCCCGGGGAGTAGCGGGAGGGGATCTTACGAGCAGTACTTC
TRBJ1-2 once 15 TRBD1 TRBV7-9 CASSLDWTGAYGYTF TGTGCCAGCAGCCTCGATTGGACAGGGGCCTATGGCTACACCTTC
TRBJ2-3 NA 17 TRBD2 TRBV5-1 CASSLTSSGASTDTQYF TGCGCCAGCAGCCTAACCTCTAGCGGGGCGAGCACAGATACGCAGTATTTT
TRBJ1-5 NA 15 NA TRBV6-1 CASSVGSVNNQPQHF TGTGCCAGCAGTGTTGGCTCCGTTAATAATCAGCCCCAGCATTTT
TRBJ1-2 once 14 TRBD1 TRBV6-1 CASSPDRGGYGYTF TGTGCCAGCAGTCCGGACAGGGGAGGATATGGCTACACCTTC
TRBJ2-1 NA 17 TRBD2 TRBV7-8 CASSFWTSGGDYNEQFF TGTGCCAGCAGCTTCTGGACTAGCGGGGGGGATTACAATGAGCAGTTCTTC
TRBJ1-6 NA 14 NA TRBV7-9 CASSFDPRDSPLHF TGTGCCAGCAGCTTTGACCCGAGGGATTCACCCCTCCACTTT
TRBJ2-7 NA 14 TRBD1 TRBV2 CASGRDRGSAEQYF TGTGCCAGCGGCCGGGACAGGGGATCCGCCGAGCAGTACTTC
TRBJ1-1 few 14 TRBD1 TRBV5-1 CASSRGDSSTEAFF TGCGCCAGCAGCAGGGGGGACAGCTCCACTGAAGCTTTCTTT
TRBJ2-7 NA 12 NA TRBV6-6 CASSRDDYEQYF TGTGCCAGCAGTCGAGATGACTACGAGCAGTACTTC
TRBJ1-2 NA 15 TRBD1 TRBV11-2 CASSLMDRVGGGYTF TGTGCCAGCAGCCTTATGGACAGGGTAGGCGGTGGCTACACCTTC
TRBJ2-7 NA 13 TRBD1 TRBV7-9 CASRPGTAHEQYF TGTGCCAGCAGACCCGGGACAGCCCACGAGCAGTACTTC
TRBJ1-1 NA 15 TRBD1 TRBV19 CASSMNTGVDTEAFF TGTGCCAGTAGTATGAACACAGGGGTGGACACTGAAGCTTTCTTT
TRBJ2-1 NA 12 NA TRBV11-3 CASSLQGNEQFF TGTGCCAGCAGCTTACAGGGCAATGAGCAGTTCTTC
TRBJ1-1 NA 16 TRBD1 TRBV6-5 CASSYLPGTGATEAFF TGTGCCAGCAGTTACTTACCCGGGACAGGGGCCACTGAAGCTTTCTTT
TRBJ1-2 NA 16 NA TRBV4-1 CASSQDRGSFSYGYTF TGCGCCAGCAGCCAAGATAGGGGGTCGTTTTCCTATGGCTACACCTTC
TRBJ2-1 NA 12 NA TRBV4-1 CASSHILNEQFF TGCGCCAGCAGCCATATCCTCAATGAGCAGTTCTTC
TRBJ2-2 NA 14 NA TRBV29-1 CGGGGRGQTGELFF TGCGGGGGAGGGGGGAGAGGTCAAACCGGGGAGCTGTTTTTT
TRBJ2-3 once 18 TRBD2 TRBV7-9 CASSLPTSGRHLTDTQYF TGTGCCAGCAGCTTACCCACTAGCGGGAGGCACCTCACAGATACGCAGTATTTT
TRBJ2-3 NA 13 TRBD1 TRBV7-9 CASSLTGVDTQYF TGTGCCAGCAGCCTAACAGGGGTAGATACGCAGTATTTT
TRBJ2-5 few 13 NA TRBV7-9 CASRTGVGKTQYF TGTGCCAGCAGAACCGGAGTCGGAAAGACCCAGTACTTC
TRBJ2-7 NA 14 NA TRBV7-9 CASSPLASAYEQYF TGTGCCAGCAGCCCCCTGGCTAGCGCCTACGAGCAGTACTTC
TRBJ1-2 NA 12 TRBD1 TRBV29-1 CSVLGQHYGYTF TGCAGCGTTCTGGGACAGCACTATGGCTACACCTTC
TRBJ2-7 NA 17 TRBD1 TRBV6-1 CASSEALPGTGRYEQYF TGTGCCAGCAGTGAAGCCCTCCCCGGGACAGGTCGGTACGAGCAGTACTTC
TRBJ2-1 NA 16 TRBD2 TRBV5-1 CASSLSRVAGVDEQFF TGCGCCAGCAGCTTGAGTCGAGTAGCGGGAGTTGATGAGCAGTTCTTC
TRBJ2-2 NA 14 TRBD2 TRBV11-2 CASSPAGAFGELFF TGTGCCAGCAGCCCAGCGGGAGCATTCGGGGAGCTGTTTTTT
TRBJ1-1 once 18 TRBD1 TRBV7-6 CASSWDGEQGALNTEAFF TGTGCCAGCAGCTGGGATGGGGAACAGGGGGCTCTGAACACTGAAGCTTTCTTT
TRBJ1-4 NA 16 NA TRBV6-6 CASSSLPGGRSEKLFF TGTGCCAGCAGTTCCCTTCCCGGGGGAAGAAGCGAAAAACTGTTTTTT
TRBJ2-3 NA 15 TRBD1 TRBV7-9 CASSLWQGARDTQYF TGTGCCAGCAGCTTGTGGCAGGGGGCTAGAGATACGCAGTATTTT
TRBJ2-1 NA 19 NA TRBV11-3 CASSLDGRTGRPSYNEQFF TGTGCCAGCAGCTTAGATGGCCGGACTGGGCGGCCCTCCTACAATGAGCAGTTCTTC
TRBJ2-7 few 17 TRBD1 TRBV14 CASSQALTGANAGEQYF TGTGCCAGCAGCCAAGCCCTGACAGGGGCCAACGCGGGAGAGCAGTACTTC
TRBJ2-7 NA 12 TRBD1 TRBV29-1 CSDGQALRQQYF TGCAGCGACGGACAGGCGCTTAGGCAGCAGTACTTC
TRBJ2-1 NA 14 NA TRBV6-5 CASSPRFVLNEQFF TGTGCCAGCAGCCCCCGGTTTGTCCTAAATGAGCAGTTCTTC
TRBJ2-3 few 17 TRBD2 TRBV29-1 CSVEDPSRTRRTDTQYF TGCAGCGTTGAAGATCCCTCCCGGACTAGGCGCACAGATACGCAGTATTTT
TRBJ2-1 NA 16 NA TRBV11-1 CASSHRGGGSNEEQFF TGTGCCAGCAGCCATAGGGGGGGAGGGAGCAATGAGGAGCAGTTCTTC
TRBJ1-4 NA 18 NA TRBV19 CASSMVGGLSATNEKLFF TGTGCCAGTAGTATGGTTGGGGGCTTATCTGCAACTAATGAAAAACTGTTTTTT
TRBJ2-1 NA 14 TRBD2 TRBV18 CASSPGTSGARQFF TGTGCCAGCTCACCAGGGACTAGCGGGGCAAGGCAGTTCTTC
TRBJ2-1 NA 16 TRBD1 TRBV5-6 CASSFLTGQVKNEQFF TGTGCCAGCAGCTTCCTAACGGGACAGGTGAAAAATGAGCAGTTCTTC
TRBJ2-5 once 14 TRBD1 TRBV7-8 CASSYGDSPGTQYF TGTGCCAGCAGCTATGGGGACAGTCCAGGGACCCAGTACTTC
TRBJ2-2 few 14 TRBD2 TRBV7-2 CASSLTSWSGELFF TGTGCCAGCAGCTTGACTAGCTGGTCCGGGGAGCTGTTTTTT
TRBJ1-1 NA 16 NA TRBV7-8 CASSLSRRGGATEASF TGTGCCAGCAGCTTATCCCGCCGAGGGGGGGCCACTGAAGCTTCCTTT
TRBJ2-1 NA 13 TRBD1 TRBV29-1 CSVAGQGGNEQFF TGCAGCGTTGCGGGACAGGGAGGCAATGAGCAGTTCTTC
TRBJ1-1 NA 13 NA TRBV6-1 CASTVNRDTEAFF TGTGCCAGCACCGTCAATCGGGACACTGAAGCTTTCTTT
TRBJ1-4 NA 15 NA TRBV4-2 CASEGGAGTNEKLFF TGTGCCAGCGAAGGGGGGGCTGGAACTAATGAAAAACTGTTTTTT
TRBJ1-1 NA 17 NA TRBV5-1 CASSLEGGFGGDTEAFF TGCGCCAGCAGCCTTGAGGGGGGCTTCGGGGGGGACACTGAAGCTTTCTTT
TRBJ1-4 NA 15 TRBD1 TRBV5-1 CASSLGTGNNEKLFF TGCGCCAGCAGTCTAGGGACAGGGAATAATGAAAAACTGTTTTTT
TRBJ1-6 NA 13 NA TRBV19 CASSIRQNSPLHF TGTGCCAGTAGTATCCGACAGAATTCACCCCTCCACTTT